This TCR beta chain originates from a study of T cells in Graves' hyperthyroidism and ophthalmopathy. Patients aged 18 to 65 had newly diagnosed hyperthyroidism of under 2 months' duration. Not enrolled were patients with uncontrolled infection, other autoimmune disease, pregnancy or lactation. Whole-study findings and limits: Stable hyperthyroidism was separated from ophthalmopathy by a model based on 13 V-J features.

RNA transcripts were the template for amplifying TCR beta CDR3 regions. A first-round RT-PCR of the TCR CDR3 used the HTBI primer set. TCRdb recomputed calls from the multiplex PCR reads with MiXCR, one row per CDR3 protein. The table has roughly 570,000 distinct CDR3 sequences, around 16% seen once. This clonotype occurred many times. Its specificity is unknown. CDR3 size: 16 residues. The J segment lost 9 bases and the V segment lost 2 bases, leaving 7 bases of the junction unmatched. CDR1 MDHEN and CDR2 SYDVKM come from the germline V gene. This chain connects TRBV28 to TRBJ2-1, with TRBD2 matching over 13 bases. The TCR sequence derives from a woman aged 30 to 39 with Graves' hyperthyroidism. The sample taken for sequencing was blood. The CDR3 sequence is CASSLINGLAGVEQFF. The CDR3 DNA is TGTGCCAGCAGTTTAATTAATGGACTAGCGGGAGTTGAGCAGTTCTTC.